These 23 T cell receptor beta chains were all obtained from the same sample, sequenced in a study of CD8+CD57+ T cells in acquired aplastic anemia. Patients selected for sequencing had displayed CD8+CD57+ cell expansion by flow cytometry. Profiling that covered TCR beta VDJ and CDR3 relied on genomic DNA as its template. Each CDR3 protein gets one entry after TCRdb re-called the reads with MiXCR. The sample yields roughly 200,000 distinct CDR3 sequences, more than 55% seen once. The sequenced sample was sorted CD4+, CD8+, or CD8+CD57+ T cells (not recorded which) from PBMCs. Every receptor here comes from a human donor with aplastic anemia.

The chain joins TRBV15 to TRBJ2-7, with TRBD1 identical over 9 bases. J was trimmed by 5 bases and V by 3 bases; bases with no gene match: 8. Germline CDR1 is LNHNV and CDR2 is YYDKDF (reference sequence). The CDR3 runs to 15 residues. The CDR3 coding sequence is TGTGCCACCAGCAGCGCCGTGGGACAGGGCAACGAGCAGTACTTC. Translated, it gives CATSSAVGQGNEQYF.

This clonotype was seen at least ten times. The chain couples TRBV20-1 to TRBJ1-6; no definite D call. CDR1 DFQATT and CDR2 SNEGSKA come from the germline V gene (reference sequence). The V end lost 0 bases, the J end lost 0 bases, and 12 bases lay between the germline ends. This CDR3 is 17 amino acids long. The chain's CDR3 is CSARDSAASSYNSPLHF. CDR3 DNA: TGCAGTGCTAGAGATTCGGCAGCGAGCTCCTATAATTCACCCCTCCACTTT.

This chain uses TRBV14 with TRBJ2-3; D is unclear. The CDR3 totals 12 residues. V was pared by 3 bases and J by 5 bases, with 6 bases between. CDR1 and CDR2 from the germline V gene are SGHDN and FVKESK. The CDR3 region has the DNA TGTGCCAGCAGCCACTATAGAGATACGCAGTATTTT. This gives the protein CASSHYRDTQYF.

This clonotype was seen many times. J is TRBJ1-1 and V is TRBV6-2 or TRBV6-3; D gene unclear. This CDR3 has 13 amino acids. Trimming stripped 6 bases from V and 3 bases from J, with 11 bases between. Germline loops: CDR1 MNHEY, CDR2 SVGEGT. The CDR3 DNA reads as TGTGCCAGCAGCCCCGGAGGGTACACTGAAGCTTTCTTT. This encodes CASSPGGYTEAFF.

The gene calls are TRBV24-1 and TRBJ2-3; D gene uncertain. The germline gives CDR1 KGHDR, CDR2 SFDVKD. CDR3 length: 13 residues. The V end lost 7 bases, the J end lost 5 bases, and 12 bases lay between the germline ends. CDR3 sequence: CATSPRSGDTQYF. The DNA of the CDR3 is TGTGCCACCAGCCCGCGGTCGGGAGATACGCAGTATTTT.

The CDR3 coding sequence is TGTGCCAGCAGCTTAAGAGGGGCCACAGATACGCAGTATTTT. It codes for CASSLRGATDTQYF. The chain uses TRBV7-9 and TRBJ2-3; D might be TRBD1 or TRBD2, each matching 5 bases. The CDR3 sequence is 14 residues long. Germline V gene lookup returns CDR1 SEHNR and CDR2 FQNEAQ (reference sequence). Between the trimmed V and J ends, which lost 2 bases and 2 bases, there was a span of 8 bases.

The V and J genes are TRBV20-1 and TRBJ1-2, with 9 nucleotides matching TRBD1. The CDR3 is 15 residues long. The germline CDR1 and CDR2 sequences are DFQATT and SNEGSKA (reference sequence). V lost 6 bases and J lost 5; bases outside the gene matches: 13. As DNA, the CDR3 is TGCAGTGCCACAGGAACAGGGGGCGATCTGTATGGCTACACCTTC. Translating gives CSATGTGGDLYGYTF.

The V and J genes are TRBV20-1 and TRBJ1-1; D gene unclear. CDR3 length equals 13 residues. Germline V CDR1 and CDR2: DFQATT, SNEGSKA (reference sequence). Trimming shortened V by 3 bases and J by 1 base, and 9 bases separated the two germline ends. CDR3 in amino acids: CSARRSENTEAFF. Written as DNA, the CDR3 is TGCAGTGCTAGGCGCAGCGAGAACACTGAAGCTTTCTTT.

The chain recombines TRBV15 with TRBJ1-3, with 11 bases that match TRBD1. V was clipped by 2 bases and J by 7 bases; unmatched bases: 10. The CDR3 is 17 amino acids. Germline CDR1 LNHNV, CDR2 YYDKDF (reference sequence). The CDR3 reads CATSRPFPGQGGNTIYF. Here the CDR3 DNA reads TGTGCCACCAGCAGACCATTTCCGGGACAGGGGGGTAACACCATATATTTT.

This clonotype was seen repeatedly, ten times or more. This rearrangement joins TRBV7-3 to TRBJ2-1; weak D call: TRBD2 (6 bases). Germline V gene data show CDR1 as SGHTA and CDR2 as FQGTGA. V was clipped by 2 bases and J by 0 bases, with 8 bases between them. CDR3 size: 15 residues. CDR3 amino acids: CASSLFGSSYNEQFF. CDR3 nucleotides: TGTGCCAGCAGCTTATTCGGGAGCTCCTACAATGAGCAGTTCTTC.

CDR3 region: CASTPGNQRQETQYF. CDR3 in DNA: TGTGCCAGCACACCGGGGAACCAGAGACAAGAGACCCAGTACTTC. The chain is built from TRBV7-9 and TRBJ2-5, with D tentatively TRBD2 (5 bases). CDR3 size: 15 residues. The germline V gene encodes CDR1 SEHNR and CDR2 FQNEAQ (reference sequence). Deletions cut 7 bases from V and 2 bases from J, with 17 bases between. Full variable domain (outside the CDR3, taken from reference TRBV7-9 and TRBJ2-5): DTGVSQNPRHKITKRGQNVTFRCDPISEHNRLYWYRQTLGQGPEFLTYFQNEAQLEKSRLLSDRFSAERPKGSFSTLEIQRTEQGDSAMYLCASTPGNQRQETQYFGPGTRLLVL.

The V gene is TRBV12-5, the J gene TRBJ2-2; 7 positions match TRBD1. The CDR3 spans 13 residues. Looked up from germline, CDR1 is LGHNT and CDR2 is FRNRAP. CDR3 nucleotides: TGTGCCAGCGACAACAGGGGCACCGGGGAGCTGTTTTTT. Its translation: CASDNRGTGELFF. Full variable domain (outside the CDR3, taken from reference TRBV12-5 and TRBJ2-2): DARVTQTPRHKVTEMGQEVTMRCQPILGHNTVFWYRQTMMQGLELLAYFRNRAPLDDSGMPKDRFSAEMPDATLATLKIQPSEPRDSAVYFCASDNRGTGELFFGEGSRLTVL.

The chain uses TRBV20-1 and TRBJ2-3, with 7 positions matching TRBD1. Germline CDR1 and CDR2: DFQATT and SNEGSKA (reference sequence). Trimming at V came to 3 bases and at J to 0 bases, leaving 6 bases not matched to a gene. This CDR3 has 15 amino acids. Here the CDR3 DNA reads TGCAGTGCTAGCTTGGACAGGCCAAGCACAGATACGCAGTATTTT. This encodes CSASLDRPSTDTQYF.

As DNA, the CDR3 is TGTGCCAGCTCACCCCTGAACAGGGCGACGAACACTGAAGCTTTCTTT. Translated: CASSPLNRATNTEAFF. The chain links TRBV18 to TRBJ1-1; D is perhaps TRBD1 (6 bases). Germline V gives CDR1 KGHSH, CDR2 LQKENI. The CDR3 extends over 16 amino acids. V was shortened by 3 bases and J by 1 base, with 15 bases between the two germline ends.

The sample holds many counts of this clonotype. The chain is built from TRBV4-1 and TRBJ2-3; TRBD1 matches 12 bases. Germline V gives CDR1 MGHRA, CDR2 YSYEKL. This CDR3 comprises 17 residues. Trimming cost V 4 bases and J 0 bases; bases outside gene matches: 5. The CDR3 DNA reads as TGCGCCAGCAGCCGGGGACAGGGGGCTTCTAGCACAGATACGCAGTATTTT. This gives the protein CASSRGQGASSTDTQYF.

The chain recombines TRBV25-1 with TRBJ2-1; 12 bases align to TRBD1. The CDR3 covers 17 residues. Trimming took 4 bases from V and 6 from J; bases not matched to a gene: 10. Per the germline V gene, CDR1 is MGHDK and CDR2 is SYGVNS. The CDR3 sequence: CASSGAPGTGGLNEQFF. Here the CDR3 DNA reads TGTGCCAGCAGTGGAGCCCCCGGGACAGGGGGCCTCAATGAGCAGTTCTTC.

This clonotype appeared once. An end of the junction does not agree with germline; a read error may underlie this. The chain has TRBV24-1 and TRBJ2-7; the match to TRBD2 covers 11 bases. CDR1 is KGHDR, CDR2 SFDVKD, per germline. The CDR3 totals 16 residues. CDR3 DNA sequence: TGTGCCACCAGTGGTTTGAGTCTAGCGGGAGGCCGGGAGCAGTACTTC. Translating it yields CATSGLSLAGGREQYF.

This rearrangement joins TRBV5-6 to TRBJ2-7, with TRBD1 matching over 10 bases. The CDR3 consists of 16 residues. V lost 0 bases, J lost 5 bases, and 8 bases stayed unmatched. The V gene's germline CDR1 is SGHDT and CDR2 YYEEEE. As DNA, the CDR3 is TGTGCCAGCAGCTTGGGGGGGACAGGGGAGATCCACGAGCAGTACTTC. Amino acid sequence: CASSLGGTGEIHEQYF.

The chain links TRBV19 to TRBJ2-1; TRBD2 aligns across 13 bases. Trimming cost V 5 bases and J 4 bases; bases outside gene matches: 5. The germline CDR1 and CDR2 sequences are LNHDA and SQIVND (reference sequence). The CDR3 consists of 16 residues. For the CDR3, the DNA is TGTGCCAGTAGTCCGGGACTAGCGGGGACATACAATGAGCAGTTCTTC. As protein: CASSPGLAGTYNEQFF.

Here the CDR3 DNA reads TGCAGCGCCATCCGGGACAGCTCCTACAATGAGCAGTTCTTC. This sequence encodes CSAIRDSSYNEQFF. The genes are TRBV29-1 and TRBJ2-1, with TRBD1 identical over 7 bases. The CDR3 loop spans 14 amino acids. Germline CDR1 reads SQVTM; CDR2 reads ANQGSEA. The V and J ends lost 7 bases and 0 bases, in that order; junction bases with no gene match: 6.

This clonotype was picked up a small number of times. This chain links TRBV29-1 with TRBJ1-2, with 10 bases fitting TRBD1. The CDR3 runs to 16 residues. Germline V lookup: CDR1 SQVTM, CDR2 ANQGSEA. Trimming cost V 4 bases and J 3 bases; bases outside gene matches: 11. The CDR3 reads CSVVGGDRGGHYGYTF. As DNA, the CDR3 is TGCAGCGTTGTAGGGGGGGACAGGGGAGGTCACTATGGCTACACCTTC.

V usage is TRBV9 and J usage is TRBJ2-7; tentatively, D is TRBD1 or TRBD2 (6 bases each). The CDR3 contains 14 residues. V was shortened by 5 bases and J by 3 bases, with 15 bases between the two germline ends. Per germline, CDR1 SGDLS and CDR2 YYNGEE. The CDR3 coding sequence is TGTGCCAGCAGTTACTCGGGGGCGGACTACGAGCAGTACTTC. Protein: CASSYSGADYEQYF.

The chain has TRBV7-9 and TRBJ2-2; 7 bases line up with TRBD1. The V gene's germline CDR1 is SEHNR and CDR2 FQNEAQ (reference sequence). V trimming: 5 bases; J trimming: 6 bases; junction bases outside the gene matches: 9. The CDR3 has 15 amino acids. The CDR3 sequence: CASSHRDSNAGELFF. CDR3 nucleotides: TGTGCCAGCAGCCACCGGGACAGCAACGCCGGGGAGCTGTTTTTT.